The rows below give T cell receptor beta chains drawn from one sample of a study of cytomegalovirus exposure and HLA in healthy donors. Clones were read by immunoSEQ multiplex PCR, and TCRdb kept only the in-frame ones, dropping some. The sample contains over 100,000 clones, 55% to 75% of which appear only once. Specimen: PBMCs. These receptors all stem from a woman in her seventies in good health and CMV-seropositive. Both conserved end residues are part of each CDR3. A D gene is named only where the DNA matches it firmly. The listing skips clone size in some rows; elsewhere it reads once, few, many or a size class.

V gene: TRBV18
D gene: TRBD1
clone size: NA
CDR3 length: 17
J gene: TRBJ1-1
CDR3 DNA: TGTGCCAGCTCACCACCGGCAGGGGGCGGTATGGGCACTGAAGCTTTCTTT
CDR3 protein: CASSPPAGGGMGTEAFF

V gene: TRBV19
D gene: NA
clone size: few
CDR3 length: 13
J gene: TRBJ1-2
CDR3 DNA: TGTGCCAGTAGTAAGGGGTTCAACTATGGCTACACCTTC
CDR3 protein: CASSKGFNYGYTF

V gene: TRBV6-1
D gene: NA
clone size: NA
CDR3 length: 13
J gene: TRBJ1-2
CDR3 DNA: TGTGCCAGCAGTGTTCGAGGGGGTTATGGCTACACCTTC
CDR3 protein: CASSVRGGYGYTF

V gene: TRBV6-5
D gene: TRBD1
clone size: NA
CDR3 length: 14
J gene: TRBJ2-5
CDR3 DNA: TGTGCCAGCACCCGGGACAGGGGTGCTGAGACCCAGTACTTC
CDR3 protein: CASTRDRGAETQYF

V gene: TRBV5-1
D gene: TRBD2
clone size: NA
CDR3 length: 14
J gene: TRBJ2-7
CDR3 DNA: TGCGCCAGCAGCTTACTAGCGGGGATAAGCGAGCAGTACTTC
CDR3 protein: CASSLLAGISEQYF

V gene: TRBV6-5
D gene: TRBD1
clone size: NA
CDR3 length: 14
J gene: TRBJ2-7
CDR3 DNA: TGTGCCAGCAAAGACAGGGCGAACTCCTACGAGCAGTACTTC
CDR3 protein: CASKDRANSYEQYF

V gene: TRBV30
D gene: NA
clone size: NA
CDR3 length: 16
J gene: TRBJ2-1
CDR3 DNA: TGTGCCTGGAGTGTACTAGGGAAGAGCTCCTACAATGAGCAGTTCTTC
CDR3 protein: CAWSVLGKSSYNEQFF

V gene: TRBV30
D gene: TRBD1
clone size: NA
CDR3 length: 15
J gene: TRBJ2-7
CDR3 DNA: TGTGCCTGGAGTGACTACGGACAGGCGCTCTACGAGCAGTACTTC
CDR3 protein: CAWSDYGQALYEQYF

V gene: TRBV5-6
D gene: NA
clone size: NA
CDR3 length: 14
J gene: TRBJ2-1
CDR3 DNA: TGTGCCAGCAGCCTCACGGTCTCCTACAATGAGCAGTTCTTC
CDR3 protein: CASSLTVSYNEQFF

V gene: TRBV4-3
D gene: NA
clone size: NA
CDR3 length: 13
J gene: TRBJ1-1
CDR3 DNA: TGCGCCAGCAGCCAAGCGGGATCAACGATGGCTTTCTTT
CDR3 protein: CASSQAGSTMAFF

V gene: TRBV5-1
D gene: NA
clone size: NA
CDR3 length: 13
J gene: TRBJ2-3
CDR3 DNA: TGCGCCAGCAGCATAACAGGCACAGATACGCAGTATTTT
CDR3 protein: CASSITGTDTQYF

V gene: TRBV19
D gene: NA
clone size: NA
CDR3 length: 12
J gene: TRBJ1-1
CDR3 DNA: TGTGCCAGTATGGGAGGCCTAACTGAAGCTTTCTTT
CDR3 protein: CASMGGLTEAFF

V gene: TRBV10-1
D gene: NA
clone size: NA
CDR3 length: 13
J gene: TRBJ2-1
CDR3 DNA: TGCGCCAGCAACGAGAATCATTTGGATGAGCAGTTCTTC
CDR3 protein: CASNENHLDEQFF

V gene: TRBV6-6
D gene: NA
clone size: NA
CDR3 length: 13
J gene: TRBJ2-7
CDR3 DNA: TGTGCCAGCAGCCTGTACAGGGTCCACGAGCAGTACTTC
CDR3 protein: CASSLYRVHEQYF

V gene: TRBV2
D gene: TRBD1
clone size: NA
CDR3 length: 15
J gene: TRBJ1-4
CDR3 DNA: TGTGCCAGCAGTCATCGACAGGGGGGACGAGAAAAACTGTTTTTT
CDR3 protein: CASSHRQGGREKLFF

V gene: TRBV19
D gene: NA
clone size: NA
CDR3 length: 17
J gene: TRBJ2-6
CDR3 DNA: TGTGCCAGTACGGTGTCGGGGGTAGGCTCTGGGGCCAACGTCCTGACTTTC
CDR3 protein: CASTVSGVGSGANVLTF

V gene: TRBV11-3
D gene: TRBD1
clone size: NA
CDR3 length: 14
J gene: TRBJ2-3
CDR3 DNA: TGTGCCAGCAGCTTGACAGGGGTTGCAGATACGCAGTATTTT
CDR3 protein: CASSLTGVADTQYF

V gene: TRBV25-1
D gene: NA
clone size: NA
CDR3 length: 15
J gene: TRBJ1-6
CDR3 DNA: TGTGCCAGCAGTGTAGACCAGGGGAAAGGCTCACCCCTCCACTTT
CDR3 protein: CASSVDQGKGSPLHF

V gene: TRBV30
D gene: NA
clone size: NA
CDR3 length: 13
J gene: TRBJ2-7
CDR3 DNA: TGTGCCTGGAGTGCAAGCGTATCCTACGAGCAGTACTTC
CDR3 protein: CAWSASVSYEQYF

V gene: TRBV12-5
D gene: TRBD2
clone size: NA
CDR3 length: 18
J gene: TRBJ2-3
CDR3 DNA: TGTGCTAGTGGTTTGCCCCCCACGATGGGGGGGACGACAGATACGCAGTATTTT
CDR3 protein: CASGLPPTMGGTTDTQYF

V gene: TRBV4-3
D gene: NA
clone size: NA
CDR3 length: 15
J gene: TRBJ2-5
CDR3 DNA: TGCGCCAGCAGCCAGTCCCGGGGAGCGATGGAGACCCAGTACTTC
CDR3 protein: CASSQSRGAMETQYF

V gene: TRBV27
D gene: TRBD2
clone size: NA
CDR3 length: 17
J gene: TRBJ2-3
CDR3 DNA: TGTGCCAGCAGTTTATACGCTAGCGGGGGAGGCACAGATACGCAGTATTTT
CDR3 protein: CASSLYASGGGTDTQYF

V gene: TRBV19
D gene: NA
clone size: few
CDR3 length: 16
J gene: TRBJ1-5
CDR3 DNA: TGTGCCAGTAGTTTCCAGGCACAGATAGGCAATCAGCCCCAGCATTTT
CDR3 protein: CASSFQAQIGNQPQHF

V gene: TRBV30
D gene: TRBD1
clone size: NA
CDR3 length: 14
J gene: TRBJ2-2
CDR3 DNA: TGTGCCTGGAGTGAGGGACAGGGGGCCGGGGAGCTGTTTTTT
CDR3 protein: CAWSEGQGAGELFF

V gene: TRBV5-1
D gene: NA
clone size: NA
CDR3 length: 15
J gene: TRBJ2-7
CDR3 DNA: TGCGCCAGCAGCTTGGCCCCGGAGTTGTCCTACGAGCAGTACTTC
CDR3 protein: CASSLAPELSYEQYF

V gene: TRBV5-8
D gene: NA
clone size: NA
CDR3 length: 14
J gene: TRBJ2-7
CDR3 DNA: TGTGCCAGCAGCTTGGGCGGCGCATCCTACGAGCAGTACTTC
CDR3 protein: CASSLGGASYEQYF

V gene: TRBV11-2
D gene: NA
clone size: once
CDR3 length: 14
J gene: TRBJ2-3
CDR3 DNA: TGTGCCAGCAGCTTAGGACGGGGGATCCCACGACGGTATTTT
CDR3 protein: CASSLGRGIPRRYF

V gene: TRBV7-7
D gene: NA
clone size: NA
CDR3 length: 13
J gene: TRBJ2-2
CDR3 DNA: TGTGCTAGCAGCGTGGACAAAACCGGGGAGCTGTTTTTT
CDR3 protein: CASSVDKTGELFF

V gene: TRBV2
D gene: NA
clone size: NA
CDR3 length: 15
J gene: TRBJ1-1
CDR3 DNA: TGTGCCAGCAGATGGGGGGGACCCGGGGCGACTGAAGCTTTCTTT
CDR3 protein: CASRWGGPGATEAFF

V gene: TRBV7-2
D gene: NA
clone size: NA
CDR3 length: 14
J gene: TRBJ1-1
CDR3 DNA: TGTGCCAGCAGCTTAGTGGCAGGGAACACTGAAGCTTTCTTT
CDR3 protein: CASSLVAGNTEAFF

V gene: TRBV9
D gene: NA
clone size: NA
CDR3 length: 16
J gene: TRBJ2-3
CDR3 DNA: TGTGCCAGCAGCCCTCTGGGGGGTTTGGCCCTAGATACGCAGTATTTT
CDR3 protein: CASSPLGGLALDTQYF

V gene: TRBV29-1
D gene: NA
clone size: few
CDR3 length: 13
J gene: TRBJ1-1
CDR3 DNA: TGCAGCGTTGAAGGCCAGGCCTACACTGAAGCTTTCTTT
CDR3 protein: CSVEGQAYTEAFF

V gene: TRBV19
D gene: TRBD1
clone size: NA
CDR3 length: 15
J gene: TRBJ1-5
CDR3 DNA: TGTGCCACCCGACAGGGTTTTTTGGCCAATCAGCCCCAGCATTTT
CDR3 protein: CATRQGFLANQPQHF

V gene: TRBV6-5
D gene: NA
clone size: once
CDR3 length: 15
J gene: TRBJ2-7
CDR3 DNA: TGTGCCAGCAGACAGGTTGGGGACACCTCCTACGAGCAGTACTTC
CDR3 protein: CASRQVGDTSYEQYF

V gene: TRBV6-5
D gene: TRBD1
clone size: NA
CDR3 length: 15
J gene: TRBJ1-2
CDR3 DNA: TGTGCCAGCAGTTACATCGGACAGGGAGACTATGGCTACACCTTC
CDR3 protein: CASSYIGQGDYGYTF

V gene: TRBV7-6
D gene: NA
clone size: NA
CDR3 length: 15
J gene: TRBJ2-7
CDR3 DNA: TGTGCCAGCAGCTTAGCGACCCGGGGATCCTACGAGCAGTACTTC
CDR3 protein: CASSLATRGSYEQYF